Below are 25 T cell receptor beta chains sequenced from a single sample in a study of ipilimumab plus nivolumab after autologous stem cell transplantation. This table comes from immunoSEQ multiplex PCR, and its TCRdb copy is limited to in-frame clones, with some not included. The table includes some 25,000 clones, around 84% detected once. The material was PBMCs, obtained in a trial of ipilimumab plus nivolumab as post-transplant consolidation. Receptor source: a male donor with diffuse large B-cell lymphoma.

The chain recombines TRBV19 with TRBJ1-5; D is undetermined. Trimming stripped 8 bases from V and 0 bases from J, with 14 bases between. This CDR3 comprises 15 residues. Germline loops: CDR1 LNHDA, CDR2 SQIVND (reference sequence). CDR3: CASADGPYSNQPQHF. Written as DNA, the CDR3 is TGTGCCAGTGCGGATGGGCCCTATAGCAATCAGCCCCAGCATTTT.

CDR3 nucleotide sequence: TGTGCCAGCAGTGGGCAGGACTTTGAAGCTTTCTTT. Its translation: CASSGQDFEAFF. The chain joins TRBV6-5 to TRBJ1-1; D not certain. Trimming shortened V by 5 bases and J by 7 bases, and 11 bases separated the two germline ends. Germline V gene sequence: CDR1 MNHEY, CDR2 SVGAGI. The CDR3 is 12 amino acids.

The V and J genes are TRBV19 and TRBJ1-2, with D unresolved. CDR3 size: 12 residues. The V gene's germline CDR1 is LNHDA and CDR2 SQIVND (reference sequence). Between the trimmed V and J ends, which lost 6 bases and 8 bases, there was a span of 13 bases. The CDR3 DNA reads TGTGCCAGTAGGCAGGAGGATCGCGGCTACACCTTC. This sequence encodes CASRQEDRGYTF.

V is TRBV28 and J is TRBJ2-5, with D unclear. Germline CDR1 and CDR2: MDHEN and SYDVKM. Trimming took 2 bases from V and 4 from J, leaving 11 bases between them. The CDR3 runs to 14 residues. The CDR3 sequence is CASSLGVIGETQYF. CDR3 sequence (DNA): TGTGCCAGCAGTTTAGGCGTCATCGGAGAGACCCAGTACTTC.

This sequence joins TRBV6-5 and TRBJ1-1; no reliable D call. The CDR3 covers 13 residues. From germline, CDR1 is MNHEY and CDR2 SVGAGI. The V end lost 2 bases, the J end lost 1 base, and 5 bases lay between the germline ends. The CDR3 sequence: CASSYVENTEAFF. CDR3 DNA: TGTGCCAGCAGTTACGTTGAGAACACTGAAGCTTTCTTT.

In nucleotides, the CDR3 is TGTGCCAGCGGGATTAGCACAGATACGCAGTATTTT. Translated, it gives CASGISTDTQYF. The V gene is TRBV2, the J gene TRBJ2-3, with D hard to call. Germline V lookup: CDR1 SNHLY, CDR2 FYNNEI. The CDR3 length is 12 residues. With 8 bases removed from V and 0 bases from J, the gap between germline ends came to 6 bases.

This chain links TRBV29-1 with TRBJ2-1; D may be TRBD2 (5 bases). This CDR3 spans 14 amino acids. The germline V gene encodes CDR1 SQVTM and CDR2 ANQGSEA. CDR3 loop: CSDLGSGFYNEQFF. The CDR3 coding sequence is TGCAGTGATCTGGGATCGGGGTTCTACAATGAGCAGTTCTTC.

This clone was counted a few times. V gene TRBV13 combines with J gene TRBJ2-5, with TRBD1 matching 8 bases. The CDR3 contains 16 residues. The J segment lost 1 base and the V segment lost 6 bases, leaving 10 bases of the junction unmatched. Germline lookup yields CDR1 PRHDT and CDR2 FYEKMQ (reference sequence). The CDR3: CASSQTTGTGQETQYF. DNA for the CDR3: TGTGCCAGCAGTCAGACAACCGGGACAGGCCAAGAGACCCAGTACTTC. The entire variable domain, with the rest obtained from reference TRBV13 and TRBJ2-5, is as follows: AAGVIQSPRHLIKEKRETATLKCYPIPRHDTVYWYQQGPGQDPQFLISFYEKMQSDKGSIPDRFSAQQFSDYHSELNMSSLELGDSALYFCASSQTTGTGQETQYFGPGTRLLVL.

The V and J genes are TRBV7-6 and TRBJ2-3; D is unclear. Trimming left V 0 bases short and J 4 bases short, with 5 bases between. Germline CDR1 SGHVS, CDR2 FNYEAQ. The CDR3 is 13 amino acids. Here the CDR3 DNA reads TGTGCCAGCAGCTTAGCTTCAGCAGATACGCAGTATTTT. It specifies CASSLASADTQYF.

CDR3 nucleotides: TGTGCCAGCAGTGAGGCGACTAGCGGGGGGGTTGAGCAGTTCTTC. Protein product: CASSEATSGGVEQFF. The gene calls are TRBV2 and TRBJ2-1; 14 bases are a match to TRBD2. After removal of 3 bases from V and 9 bases from J, the junction contained 4 bases not matched to a gene. The CDR3 runs to 15 residues. The germline V gene has CDR1 SNHLY and CDR2 FYNNEI.

The chain joins TRBV30 to TRBJ1-1; unclear D gene. With 0 bases removed from V and 4 bases from J, the gap between germline ends came to 6 bases. The CDR3 totals 12 residues. The germline V gene encodes CDR1 GTSNPN and CDR2 SVGIG (reference sequence). Here the CDR3 DNA reads TGTGCCTGGAGTGTACGGGGCACTGAAGCTTTCTTT. Translation: CAWSVRGTEAFF.

CDR3 coding DNA: TGTGCCAGCAGCTTAGGCAGGGGCAGGGAGACCCAGTACTTC. It codes for CASSLGRGRETQYF. V usage is TRBV7-6 and J usage is TRBJ2-5; D is possibly TRBD1 (6 bases). The V end was cut by 1 base, the J end by 5 bases, with 11 bases between. CDR3 length: 14 amino acids. CDR1 is SGHVS and CDR2 is FNYEAQ in the germline V gene.

This sequence joins TRBV11-3 and TRBJ2-3; 7 positions agree with TRBD1. Germline V gives CDR1 SGHNT, CDR2 YENEEA. V shed 5 bases, J shed 0 bases, and the junction held 8 bases outside the gene matches. CDR3 length: 16 residues. The chain's CDR3 is CASSQGTEYSTDTQYF. CDR3 sequence (DNA): TGTGCCAGCAGCCAGGGGACAGAGTATAGCACAGATACGCAGTATTTT.

V gene TRBV2 combines with J gene TRBJ2-7; a possible D gene is TRBD2 (6 bases). CDR1 and CDR2 (germline): SNHLY, FYNNEI. Deletions cut 9 bases from V and 6 bases from J, with 12 bases between. This CDR3 has 11 residues. CDR3 sequence (DNA): TGTGCCAGTTCTCGGGAGCGCGAGCAGTACTTC. Translating it yields CASSREREQYF.

This clone was counted only a few times. The chain couples TRBV30 to TRBJ1-5; possible D gene TRBD1, 5 bases. The CDR3 is 15 amino acids. V lost 0 bases and J lost 3, with 12 bases in between. The V gene's germline CDR1 is GTSNPN and CDR2 SVGIG (reference sequence). CDR3 amino acids: CAWSVQQGPNQPQHF. In nucleotides, the CDR3 is TGTGCCTGGAGTGTACAGCAGGGTCCCAATCAGCCCCAGCATTTT.

The V and J genes are TRBV5-5 and TRBJ2-5; weak D call: TRBD2 (5 bases). The CDR3 extends over 15 amino acids. CDR1 and CDR2 from the germline V gene are SGHKS and YYEKEE (reference sequence). V lost 4 bases and J lost 4, with 17 bases in between. This chain's CDR3 is CASSPGEGILETQYF. Here the CDR3 DNA reads TGTGCCAGCAGCCCCGGAGAGGGAATTCTAGAGACCCAGTACTTC.

This clone was observed a few times. J is TRBJ1-2 and V is TRBV19, with a tentative D call TRBD1 (5 bases). Germline V gene sequence: CDR1 LNHDA, CDR2 SQIVND (reference sequence). V was pared by 7 bases and J by 1 base, with 13 bases between. The length of the CDR3 is 14 residues. Here the CDR3 reads CASIRTPDNYGYTF. DNA of the CDR3: TGTGCCAGTATAAGGACACCGGATAACTATGGCTACACCTTC.

The rearrangement links TRBV5-1 to TRBJ2-7; D remains ambiguous. The germline V gene encodes CDR1 SGHRS and CDR2 YFSETQ. This CDR3 has 15 residues. V lost 4 bases and J lost 4, with 18 bases in between. Written as DNA, the CDR3 is TGCGCCAGCAGCCCCCAGGTCGAGCTCGTGTACGAGCAGTACTTC. This encodes CASSPQVELVYEQYF.

By share of the sample, this clone is large. This rearrangement joins TRBV7-8 to TRBJ1-4; D unclear. In germline, CDR1 is SGHVS, CDR2 FQNEAQ. V lost 7 bases, J lost 4 bases, and 4 bases lay in between. This CDR3 is 11 amino acids long. The CDR3 DNA sequence: TGTGCCAGCACCAATAATGAAAAACTGTTTTTT. Its translation is CASTNNEKLFF.

The chain uses TRBV20-1 and TRBJ2-5; D call uncertain. V shed 1 base and J shed 14 bases, with 14 bases lying between them. The germline CDR1 and CDR2 sequences are DFQATT and SNEGSKA (reference sequence). The CDR3 is made up of 11 amino acids. The CDR3: CSARVGPAGYF. The CDR3 region has the DNA TGCAGTGCTAGAGTTGGCCCCGCAGGATACTTC.

The gene calls are TRBV7-2 and TRBJ2-5; 8 bases are a match to TRBD2. This CDR3 spans 18 amino acids. Germline V gives CDR1 SGHTA, CDR2 FQGNSA. The V gene end was trimmed by 0 bases and the J gene end by 1 base; junction bases not matched to a gene: 10. The CDR3 protein is CASSLALSRGGSQETQYF. The CDR3, as DNA: TGTGCCAGCAGCTTAGCGTTGTCACGGGGGGGCTCCCAAGAGACCCAGTACTTC.

V gene TRBV6-6 combines with J gene TRBJ1-1, with a possible D match to TRBD1 (5 bases). CDR3 length: 13 amino acids. Trimming left V 11 bases short and J 5 bases short, with 18 bases between. CDR1 and CDR2 from the germline V gene are MNHNY and SVGAGI (reference sequence). DNA for the CDR3: TGTGCCGTTTCCTCGGGGCTCGGAACTGAAGCTTTCTTT. Its translation is CAVSSGLGTEAFF.

DNA for the CDR3: TGCGCCAGCAGCGGAGTGGGGGGGACCTACGAGCAGTACTTC. Its protein product is CASSGVGGTYEQYF. The chain has TRBV5-1 and TRBJ2-7; TRBD2 aligns across 7 bases. Trimming at V came to 4 bases and at J to 2 bases, leaving 6 bases not matched to a gene. Germline V lookup: CDR1 SGHRS, CDR2 YFSETQ. This CDR3 is built from 14 residues.

The chain joins TRBV7-2 to TRBJ2-5; TRBD1 aligns across 8 bases. The V gene's germline CDR1 is SGHTA and CDR2 FQGNSA. The CDR3 has 16 amino acids. With V trimmed by 5 bases and J by 1 base, 9 bases remained unmatched. The CDR3 region has the DNA TGTGCCAGCAGCCCTAGGGACAGGCGCTCCCAAGAGACCCAGTACTTC. Translated, it gives CASSPRDRRSQETQYF.

V is TRBV6-1 and J is TRBJ1-1; perhaps TRBD1 as D (6 bases). This CDR3 is 13 amino acids long. Germline V gene data show CDR1 as MNHNS and CDR2 as SASEGT. V was clipped by 7 bases and J by 0 bases, with 9 bases between them. The CDR3 region is CASTRTVNTEAFF. CDR3 in DNA: TGTGCCAGCACCAGGACAGTGAACACTGAAGCTTTCTTT.